What follows describes a single T cell receptor (beta chain). Trimming stripped 3 bases from V and 2 bases from J, with 13 bases between. The length of the CDR3 is 15 residues. The germline gives CDR1 LGHDT, CDR2 YNNKEL (reference sequence). Assay used: immunoSEQ multiplex PCR; TCRdb lists only in-frame clones, some missing. The table includes about 94,000 clones, just over 90% detected once. The data were taken from a study of control samples from healthy donors and cancer patients. Input material: blood. This TCR was sampled from a woman younger than 30 in good health. The chain employs TRBV3-1 (or the pseudogene TRBV3-2) and TRBJ2-5; D could derive from TRBD1 or TRBD2 (5 bases each). The CDR3 region has the DNA TGTGCCAGCAGCCACACGACGGGGCTACAAGAGACCCAGTACTTC. Translating it yields CASSHTTGLQETQYF.